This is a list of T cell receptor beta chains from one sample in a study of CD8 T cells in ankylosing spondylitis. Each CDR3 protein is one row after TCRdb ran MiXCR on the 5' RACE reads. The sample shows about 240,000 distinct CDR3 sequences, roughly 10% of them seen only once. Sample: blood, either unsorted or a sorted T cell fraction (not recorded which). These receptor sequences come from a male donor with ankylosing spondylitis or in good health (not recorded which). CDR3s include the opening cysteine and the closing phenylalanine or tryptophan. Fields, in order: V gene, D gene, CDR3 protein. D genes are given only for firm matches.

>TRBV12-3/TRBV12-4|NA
CASSPYRQGGAEQYF
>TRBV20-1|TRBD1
CSATKNSGQGEGGYTF
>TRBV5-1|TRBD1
CASSLQGGYETQYF
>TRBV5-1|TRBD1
CASSFGTGERAFF
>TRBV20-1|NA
CSVERSTDTQYF
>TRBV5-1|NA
CASSLRAGPRIYGYTF
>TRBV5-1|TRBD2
CASSLYSGEGETQYF
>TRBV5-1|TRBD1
CASSLNRDRSHPDTQYF
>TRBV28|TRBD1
CASSRSRDRGYLETQYF
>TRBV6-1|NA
CASSRWAGAISGNTIYF
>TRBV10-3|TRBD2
CAISEASGGARETQYF
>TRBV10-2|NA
CARIEAFF
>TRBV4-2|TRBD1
CASSQDEQGYGYTF
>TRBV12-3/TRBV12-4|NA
CASSPDSGYGYTF
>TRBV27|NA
CASSYITGNEQFF
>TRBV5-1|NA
CASSFNSPGDTQYF
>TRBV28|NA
CASSLPVNTEAFF
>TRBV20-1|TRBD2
CSARDRRIAGVNEQFF
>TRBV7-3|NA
CASSQGAQATEAFF
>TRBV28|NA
CASSRFDEQYF
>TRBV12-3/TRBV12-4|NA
CASSPTSNTEAFF
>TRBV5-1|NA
CASSLFPGRETQYF
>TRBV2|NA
CASGLAPDTQYF
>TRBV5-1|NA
CASSLEASQGTDTQYF
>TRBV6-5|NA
CASGHPREKLFF
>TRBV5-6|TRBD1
CASSLVDRISYGYTF
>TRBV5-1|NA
CASSDHLDTQYF
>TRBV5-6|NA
CASSLRQALPPQHF
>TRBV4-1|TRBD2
CASPHATSGSYEQYF
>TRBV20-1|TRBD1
CSAREQGKLHGYTF
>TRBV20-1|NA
CSARGSQATYNSPLHF
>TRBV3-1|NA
CASSQETGTKQFF
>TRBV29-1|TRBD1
CSAGQGGSYEQYF
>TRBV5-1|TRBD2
CASRQLAGGSYNEQFF
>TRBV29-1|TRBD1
CSVQGEHTQYF
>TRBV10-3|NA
CVISESRGETQYF
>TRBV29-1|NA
CSVDEEPKAFF
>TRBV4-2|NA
CASSQPQGTDTQYF
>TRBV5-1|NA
CASSLEAGLNTEAFF
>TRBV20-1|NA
CSARVLAVGYTF
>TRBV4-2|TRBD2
CASSQDSTSGGNWQFF
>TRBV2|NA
CASSPDRNPWEKLFF
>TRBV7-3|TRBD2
CASSQTSGGRETQYF
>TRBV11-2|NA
CASSKGPFNTEAFF
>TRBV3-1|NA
CASSQVIYEQYF
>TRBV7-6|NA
CASSNTGASYNSPLHF
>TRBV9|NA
CASSVGPNTGELFF
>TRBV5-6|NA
CASSLHEQYF
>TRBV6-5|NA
CASGPFRAEQYF
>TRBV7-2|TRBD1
CASSFGTGVSPLHF
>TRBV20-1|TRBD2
CSARQLAGGLDEQFF
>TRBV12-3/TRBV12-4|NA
CASSPTGTVTGELFF
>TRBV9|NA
CASSVGTNSGANVLTF
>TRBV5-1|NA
CASSSGTGLGEQYF
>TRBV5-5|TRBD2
CASSPEVAGGRNTQYF
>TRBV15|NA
CATSREGQEWSPLHF
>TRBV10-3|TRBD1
CAISEKGQGGTEAFF
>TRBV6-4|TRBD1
CATYRGRGVSNEAFF
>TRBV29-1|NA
CSVESRSGYEQYF